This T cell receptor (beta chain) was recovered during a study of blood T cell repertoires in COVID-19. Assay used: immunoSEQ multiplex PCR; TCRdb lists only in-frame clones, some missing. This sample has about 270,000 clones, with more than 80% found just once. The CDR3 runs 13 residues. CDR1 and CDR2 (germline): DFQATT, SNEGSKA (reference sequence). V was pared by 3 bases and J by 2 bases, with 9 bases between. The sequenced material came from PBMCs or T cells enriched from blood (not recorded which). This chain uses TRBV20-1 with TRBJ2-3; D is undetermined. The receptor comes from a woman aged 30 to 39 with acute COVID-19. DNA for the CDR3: TGCAGTGCTAGTCCCCCCTTCACAGATACGCAGTATTTT. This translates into CSASPPFTDTQYF.